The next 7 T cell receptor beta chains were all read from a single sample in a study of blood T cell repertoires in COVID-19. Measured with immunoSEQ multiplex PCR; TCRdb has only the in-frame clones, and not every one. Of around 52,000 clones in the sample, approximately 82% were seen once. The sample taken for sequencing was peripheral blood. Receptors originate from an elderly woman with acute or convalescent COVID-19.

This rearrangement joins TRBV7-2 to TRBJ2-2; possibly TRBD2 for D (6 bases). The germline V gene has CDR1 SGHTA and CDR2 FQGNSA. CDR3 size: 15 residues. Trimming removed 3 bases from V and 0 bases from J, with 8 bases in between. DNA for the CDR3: TGTGCCAGCAGCTTGGGACTTGCGAACACCGGGGAGCTGTTTTTT. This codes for CASSLGLANTGELFF.

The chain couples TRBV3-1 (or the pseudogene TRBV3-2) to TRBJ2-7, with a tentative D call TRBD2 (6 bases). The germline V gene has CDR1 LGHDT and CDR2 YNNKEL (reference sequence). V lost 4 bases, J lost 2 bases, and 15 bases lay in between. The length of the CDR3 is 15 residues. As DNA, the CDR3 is TGTGCCAGCAGCCGAGATGGGGGGAGGCCCTACGAGCAGTACTTC. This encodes CASSRDGGRPYEQYF.

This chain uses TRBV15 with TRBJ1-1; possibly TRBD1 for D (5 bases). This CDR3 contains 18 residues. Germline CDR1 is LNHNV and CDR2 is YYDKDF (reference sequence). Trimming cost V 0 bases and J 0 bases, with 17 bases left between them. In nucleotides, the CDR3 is TGTGCCACCAGCAGAGATAGGGCAGGGACTTCCATGAACACTGAAGCTTTCTTT. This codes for CATSRDRAGTSMNTEAFF.

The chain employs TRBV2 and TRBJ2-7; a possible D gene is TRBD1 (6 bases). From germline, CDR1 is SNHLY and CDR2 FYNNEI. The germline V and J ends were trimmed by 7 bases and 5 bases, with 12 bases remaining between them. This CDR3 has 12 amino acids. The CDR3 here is CASMDRPHEQYF. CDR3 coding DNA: TGTGCCAGCATGGACAGACCACACGAGCAGTACTTC.

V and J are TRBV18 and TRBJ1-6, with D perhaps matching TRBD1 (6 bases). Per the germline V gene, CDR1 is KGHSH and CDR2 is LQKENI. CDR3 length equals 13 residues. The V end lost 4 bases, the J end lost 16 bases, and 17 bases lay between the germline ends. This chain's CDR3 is CASSRSRTDTLHF. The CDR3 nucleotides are TGTGCCAGCTCACGAAGTAGGACAGACACTCTCCACTTT.

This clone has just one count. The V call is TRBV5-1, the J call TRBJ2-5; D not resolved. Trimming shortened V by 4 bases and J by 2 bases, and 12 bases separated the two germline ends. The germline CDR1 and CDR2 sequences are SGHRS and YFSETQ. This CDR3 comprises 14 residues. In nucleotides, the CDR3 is TGCGCCAGCAGCCCACGCAGTACGCAAGAGACCCAGTACTTC. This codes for CASSPRSTQETQYF.

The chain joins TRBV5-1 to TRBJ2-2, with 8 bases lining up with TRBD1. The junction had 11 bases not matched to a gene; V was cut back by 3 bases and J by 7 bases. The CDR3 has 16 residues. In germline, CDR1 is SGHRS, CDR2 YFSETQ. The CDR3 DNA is TGCGCCAGCAGCTCACACCCGACAGGGGCGGGCGGGGAGCTGTTTTTT. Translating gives CASSSHPTGAGGELFF.